This TCR beta chain was found in a study of cytomegalovirus exposure and HLA in healthy donors. Study-wide points: An analysis done earlier found most TCR beta V segments productive about 90% or about 30% of the time. Across donors, sequencing depth was assumed by presence/absence analyses to be roughly uniform. It was 164 TCR beta chains that were listed as cytomegalovirus-associated. A classifier reportedly called cytomegalovirus status with high sensitivity and specificity.

V was cut by 6 bases and J by 8 bases, with 8 bases left in between. The CDR3 loop spans 11 amino acids. This clone was seen a few times. Its antigen remains unidentified. PCR primers comprised 60 Vbeta and 13 Jbeta primers. The repertoire was sequenced with immunoSEQ multiplex PCR; TCRdb's copy has only in-frame clones and lacks some. The sample lists about 140,000 clones; 80% were seen once. V and J are TRBV6-7 and TRBJ2-1; tentatively, D is TRBD1 (6 bases). TRBV6-7 is sorted into the ORF group, with uncertain function. Sequenced: PBMCs. The TCR sequence derives from a man aged 40-50 years in good health and CMV-seronegative. CDR3 coding DNA: TGTGCCAGCAGCAGGGGCGATGAGCAGTTCTTC. Encoded protein: CASSRGDEQFF.